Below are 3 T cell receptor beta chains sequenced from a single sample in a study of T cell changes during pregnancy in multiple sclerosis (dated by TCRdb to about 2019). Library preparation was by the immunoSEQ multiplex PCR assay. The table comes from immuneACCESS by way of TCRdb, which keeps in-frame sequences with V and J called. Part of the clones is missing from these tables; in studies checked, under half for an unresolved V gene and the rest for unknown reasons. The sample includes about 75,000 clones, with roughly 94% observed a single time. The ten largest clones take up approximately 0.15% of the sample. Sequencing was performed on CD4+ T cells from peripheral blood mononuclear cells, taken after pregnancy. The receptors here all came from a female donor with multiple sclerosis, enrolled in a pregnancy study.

The CDR3 DNA reads TGTGCCAGCGCCCCTTTGGGAGGGGCTAACACTGAAGCTTTCTTT. This encodes CASAPLGGANTEAFF. The rearrangement links TRBV27 to TRBJ1-1, with D tentatively TRBD1 (5 bases). Between the trimmed V and J ends, which lost 8 bases and 2 bases, there was a span of 18 bases. The CDR3 runs to 15 residues. CDR1 and CDR2 (germline): MNHEY, SMNVEV (reference sequence).

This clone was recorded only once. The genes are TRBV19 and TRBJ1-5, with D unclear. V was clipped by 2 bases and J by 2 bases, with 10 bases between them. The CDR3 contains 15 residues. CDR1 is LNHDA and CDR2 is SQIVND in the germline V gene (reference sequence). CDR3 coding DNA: TGTGCCAGTAGTATAATCGGGTATGGCAATCAGCCCCAGCATTTT. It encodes CASSIIGYGNQPQHF. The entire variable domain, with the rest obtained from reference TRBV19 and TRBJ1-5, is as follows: DGGITQSPKYLFRKEGQNVTLSCEQNLNHDAMYWYRQDPGQGLRLIYYSQIVNDFQKGDIAEGYSVSREKKESFPLTVTSAQKNPTAFYLCASSIIGYGNQPQHFGDGTRLSIL.

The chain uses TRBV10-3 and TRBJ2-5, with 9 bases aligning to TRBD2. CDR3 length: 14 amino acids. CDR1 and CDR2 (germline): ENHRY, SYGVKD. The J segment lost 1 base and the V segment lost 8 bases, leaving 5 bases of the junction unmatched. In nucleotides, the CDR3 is TGTGCCATCTCGACTAGCGGAGTCCAAGAGACCCAGTACTTC. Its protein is CAISTSGVQETQYF.